This T cell receptor beta chain was captured in a study of Ad26.COV2.S vaccination and SARS-CoV-2 variants. Study-level information: COV1001, an Ad26.COV2.S trial, supplied this vaccine-arm donor. Intramuscular Ad26.COV2.S doses were given once or twice, 56 days apart.

Overall study findings and caveats: Breadth, reportedly substantial, characterized the spike-specific CD8+ and CD4+ T cell responses after vaccination.

Treatment given: approximately 18 received Ad26.COV2.S at low or high dose, single or two shots; 5 received placebo; per-sample allocation not given. Sample collection was performed on day 63 after the first vaccine or placebo injection. Built on an Ad26 vector, the vaccine expressed Wuhan-strain SARS-CoV-2 spike. Notes on this clone: Antigen: not known.

With 3 bases removed from V and 4 bases from J, the gap between germline ends came to 9 bases. The CDR3 extends over 13 amino acids. The germline CDR1 and CDR2 sequences are MDHEN and SYDVKM. Profiling relied on immunoSEQ multiplex PCR, and the TCRdb table lists in-frame clones only, not all of them. The repertoire consists of roughly 500,000 clones, with about 83% occurring once and the leading ten covering around 13%. Sample: peripheral blood, taken in a trial of Ad26.COV2.S vaccine versus placebo. The chain has TRBV28 and TRBJ1-2; D perhaps matches TRBD1 (5 bases). The TCR sequence derives from a person between 18 and 59 years old who received the Ad26.COV2.S COVID-19 vaccine or a placebo. The CDR3 bases are TGTGCCAGCAGTTTCGGGGGTGGCTATGGCTACACCTTC. Its protein product is CASSFGGGYGYTF.